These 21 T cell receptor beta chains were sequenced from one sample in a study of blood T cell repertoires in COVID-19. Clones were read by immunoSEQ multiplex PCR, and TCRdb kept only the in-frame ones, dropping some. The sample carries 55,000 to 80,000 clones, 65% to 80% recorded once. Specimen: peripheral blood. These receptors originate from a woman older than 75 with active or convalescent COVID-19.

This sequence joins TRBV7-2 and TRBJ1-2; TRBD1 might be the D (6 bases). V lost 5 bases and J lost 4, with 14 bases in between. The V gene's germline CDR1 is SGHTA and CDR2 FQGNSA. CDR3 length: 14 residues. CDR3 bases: TGTGCCAGCAGCCTGGCGGGGGACATCTATGGCTACACCTTC. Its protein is CASSLAGDIYGYTF.

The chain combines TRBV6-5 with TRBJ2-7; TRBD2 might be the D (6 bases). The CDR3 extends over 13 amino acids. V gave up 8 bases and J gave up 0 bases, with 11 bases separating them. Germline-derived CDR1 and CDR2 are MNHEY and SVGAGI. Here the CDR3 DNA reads TGTGCCAGCGCGGGACGCAACTCCTACGAGCAGTACTTC. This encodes CASAGRNSYEQYF.

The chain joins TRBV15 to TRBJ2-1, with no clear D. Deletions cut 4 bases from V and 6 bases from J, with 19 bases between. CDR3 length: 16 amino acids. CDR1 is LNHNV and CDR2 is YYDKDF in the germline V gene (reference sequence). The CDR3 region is CATSIRLVFLGNEQFF. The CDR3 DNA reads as TGTGCCACCAGCATAAGACTCGTTTTTCTAGGCAATGAGCAGTTCTTC.

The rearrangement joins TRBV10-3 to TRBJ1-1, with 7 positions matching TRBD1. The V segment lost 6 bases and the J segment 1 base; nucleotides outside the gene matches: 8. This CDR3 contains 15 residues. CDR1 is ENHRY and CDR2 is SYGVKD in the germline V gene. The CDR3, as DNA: TGTGCCATCAGCGAGCCGACAGGGAAGAACACTGAAGCTTTCTTT. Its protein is CAISEPTGKNTEAFF.

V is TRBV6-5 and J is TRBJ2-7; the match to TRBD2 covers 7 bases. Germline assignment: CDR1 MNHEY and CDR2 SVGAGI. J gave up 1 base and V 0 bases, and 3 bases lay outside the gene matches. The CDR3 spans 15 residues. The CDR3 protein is CASSYSWEGSYEQYF. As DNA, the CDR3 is TGTGCCAGCAGTTACTCGTGGGAGGGTTCCTACGAGCAGTACTTC.

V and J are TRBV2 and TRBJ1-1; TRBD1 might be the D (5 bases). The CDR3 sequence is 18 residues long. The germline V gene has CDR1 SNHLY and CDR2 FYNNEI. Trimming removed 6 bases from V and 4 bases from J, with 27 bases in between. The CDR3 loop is CASSYPATFPGRATEAFF. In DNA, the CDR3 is TGTGCCAGCAGCTACCCAGCCACCTTCCCAGGGCGAGCCACTGAAGCTTTCTTT.

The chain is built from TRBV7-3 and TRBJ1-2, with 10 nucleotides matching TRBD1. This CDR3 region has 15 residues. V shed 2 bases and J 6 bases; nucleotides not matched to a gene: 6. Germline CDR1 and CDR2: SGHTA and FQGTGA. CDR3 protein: CASSLWTGGVHGYTF. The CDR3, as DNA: TGTGCCAGCAGCTTATGGACAGGGGGAGTGCATGGCTACACCTTC.

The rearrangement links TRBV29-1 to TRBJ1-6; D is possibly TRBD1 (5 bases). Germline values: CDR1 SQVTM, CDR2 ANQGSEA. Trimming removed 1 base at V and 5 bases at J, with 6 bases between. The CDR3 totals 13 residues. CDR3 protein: CSVEGQNNSPLHF. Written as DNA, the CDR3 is TGCAGCGTTGAAGGACAGAATAATTCACCCCTCCACTTT.

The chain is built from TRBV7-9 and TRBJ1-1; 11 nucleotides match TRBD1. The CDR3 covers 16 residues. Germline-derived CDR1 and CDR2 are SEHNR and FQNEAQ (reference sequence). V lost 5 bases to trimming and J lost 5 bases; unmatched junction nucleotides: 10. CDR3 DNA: TGTGCCAGCAGCAATCACCGGGACAGGGGGGGAACTGAAGCTTTCTTT. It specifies CASSNHRDRGGTEAFF.

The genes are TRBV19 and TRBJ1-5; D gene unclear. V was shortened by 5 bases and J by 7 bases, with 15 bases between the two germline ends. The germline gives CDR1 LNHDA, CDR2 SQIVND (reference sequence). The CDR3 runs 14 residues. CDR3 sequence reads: CASSPRGEGQPQHF. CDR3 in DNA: TGTGCCAGTAGTCCTCGGGGTGAGGGCCAGCCCCAGCATTTT.

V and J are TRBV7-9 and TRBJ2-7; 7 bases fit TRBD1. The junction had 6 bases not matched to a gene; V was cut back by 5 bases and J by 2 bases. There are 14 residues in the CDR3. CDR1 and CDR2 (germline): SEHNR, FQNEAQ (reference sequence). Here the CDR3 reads CASSTGTAAYEQYF. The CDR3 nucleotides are TGTGCCAGCAGCACCGGGACAGCAGCCTACGAGCAGTACTTC.

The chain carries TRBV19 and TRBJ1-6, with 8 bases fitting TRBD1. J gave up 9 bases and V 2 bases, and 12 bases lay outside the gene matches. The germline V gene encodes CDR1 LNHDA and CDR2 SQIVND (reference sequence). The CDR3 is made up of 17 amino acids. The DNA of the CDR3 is TGTGCCAGTAGTATATTTGGTCAGGGGGCTTTTGCTTCACCCCTCCACTTT. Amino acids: CASSIFGQGAFASPLHF.

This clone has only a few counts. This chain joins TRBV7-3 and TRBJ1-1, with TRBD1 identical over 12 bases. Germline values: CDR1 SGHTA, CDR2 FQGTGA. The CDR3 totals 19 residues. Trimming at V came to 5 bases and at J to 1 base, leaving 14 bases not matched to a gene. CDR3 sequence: CASSLLPGQGAGQNTEAFF. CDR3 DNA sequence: TGTGCCAGCAGCCTTCTCCCGGGACAGGGGGCCGGACAGAACACTGAAGCTTTCTTT.

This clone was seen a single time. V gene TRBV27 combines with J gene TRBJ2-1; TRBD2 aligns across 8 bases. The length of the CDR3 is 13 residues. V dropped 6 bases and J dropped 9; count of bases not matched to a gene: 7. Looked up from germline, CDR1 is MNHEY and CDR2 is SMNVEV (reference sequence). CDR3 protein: CASRRGSGSEQFF. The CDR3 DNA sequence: TGTGCCAGCAGGCGCGGGAGCGGGAGTGAGCAGTTCTTC.

Here the CDR3 DNA reads TGTGCCATCAGTGTGGGACAGGGTACCTACGAGCAGTACTTC. It yields the protein CAISVGQGTYEQYF. The J gene is TRBJ2-7, the V gene TRBV10-3; 9 nucleotides line up with TRBD1. Looked up from germline, CDR1 is ENHRY and CDR2 is SYGVKD. The J segment lost 2 bases and the V segment lost 4 bases, leaving 3 bases of the junction unmatched. CDR3 length equals 14 residues.

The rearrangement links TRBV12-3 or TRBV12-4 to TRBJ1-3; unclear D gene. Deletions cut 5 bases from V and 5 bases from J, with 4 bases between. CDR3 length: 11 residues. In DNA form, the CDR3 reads TGTGCCAGCAGTGCGCGAAACACCATATATTTT. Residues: CASSARNTIYF.

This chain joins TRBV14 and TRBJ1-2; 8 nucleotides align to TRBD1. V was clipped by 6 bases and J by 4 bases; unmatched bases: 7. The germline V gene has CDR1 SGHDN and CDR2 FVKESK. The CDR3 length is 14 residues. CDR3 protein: CASSPGQDLYGYTF. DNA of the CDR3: TGTGCCAGCAGTCCGGGACAGGACCTCTATGGCTACACCTTC.

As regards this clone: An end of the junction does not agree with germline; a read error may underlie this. The CDR3 reads CASSLDRLNEQFF. CDR3 coding DNA: TGTGCCAGCAGTTTGGACAGGCTCAATGAGCAGTTCTTC. The chain joins TRBV5-5 to TRBJ2-1; 7 nucleotides match TRBD1. There are 13 residues in the CDR3. Germline CDR1 SGHKS, CDR2 YYEKEE (reference sequence).

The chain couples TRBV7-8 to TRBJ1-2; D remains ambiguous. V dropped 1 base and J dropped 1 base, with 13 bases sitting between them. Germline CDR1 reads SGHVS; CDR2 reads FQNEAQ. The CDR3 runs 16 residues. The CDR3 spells CASSLETAANNYGYTF. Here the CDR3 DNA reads TGTGCCAGCAGCTTAGAAACGGCGGCTAATAACTATGGCTACACCTTC.

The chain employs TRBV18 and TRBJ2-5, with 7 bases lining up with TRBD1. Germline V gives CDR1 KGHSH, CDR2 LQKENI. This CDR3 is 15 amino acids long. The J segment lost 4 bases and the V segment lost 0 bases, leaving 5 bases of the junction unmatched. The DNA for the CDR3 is TGTGCCAGCTCACCACCGACAGGGCGAGGAGAGACCCAGTACTTC. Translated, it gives CASSPPTGRGETQYF.

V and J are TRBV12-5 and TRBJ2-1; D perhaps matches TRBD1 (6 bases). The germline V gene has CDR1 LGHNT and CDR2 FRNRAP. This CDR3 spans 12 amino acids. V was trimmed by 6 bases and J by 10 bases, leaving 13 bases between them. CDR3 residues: CASGSMGTEQFF. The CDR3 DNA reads TGTGCTAGTGGCTCAATGGGGACAGAGCAGTTCTTC.